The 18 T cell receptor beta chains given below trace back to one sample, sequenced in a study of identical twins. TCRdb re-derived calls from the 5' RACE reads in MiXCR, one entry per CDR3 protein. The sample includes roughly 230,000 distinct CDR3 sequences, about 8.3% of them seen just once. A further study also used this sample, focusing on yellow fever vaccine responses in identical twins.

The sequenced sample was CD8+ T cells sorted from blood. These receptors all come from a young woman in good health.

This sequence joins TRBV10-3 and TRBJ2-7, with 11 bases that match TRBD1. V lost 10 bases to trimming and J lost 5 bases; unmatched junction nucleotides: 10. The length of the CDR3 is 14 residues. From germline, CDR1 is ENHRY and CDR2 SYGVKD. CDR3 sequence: CATESRDRGDEQYF. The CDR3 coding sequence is TGTGCCACCGAGAGCCGGGACAGGGGGGACGAGCAGTACTTC.

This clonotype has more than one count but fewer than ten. CDR3 DNA sequence: TGCAGTCAGTCGGACAGGGAAGATTTCCACGAGCAGTACTTC. This gives the protein CSQSDREDFHEQYF. This rearrangement joins TRBV20-1 to TRBJ2-7; TRBD1 matches at 8 bases. Trimming took 8 bases from V and 5 from J; bases not matched to a gene: 14. The CDR3 totals 14 residues. Germline CDR1 DFQATT, CDR2 SNEGSKA (reference sequence).

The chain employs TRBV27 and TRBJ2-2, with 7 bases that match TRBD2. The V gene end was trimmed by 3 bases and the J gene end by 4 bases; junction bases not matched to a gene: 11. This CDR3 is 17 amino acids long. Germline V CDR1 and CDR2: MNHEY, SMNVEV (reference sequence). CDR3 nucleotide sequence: TGTGCCAGCAGTTTCCGGGAGGAAGCATGGTTCACCGGGGAGCTGTTTTTT. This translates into CASSFREEAWFTGELFF.

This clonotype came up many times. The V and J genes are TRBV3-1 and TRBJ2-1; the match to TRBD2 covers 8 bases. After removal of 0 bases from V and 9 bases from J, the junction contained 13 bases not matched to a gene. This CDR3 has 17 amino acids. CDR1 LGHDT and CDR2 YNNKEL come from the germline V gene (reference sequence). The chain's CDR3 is CASSQDASSGLVVEQFF. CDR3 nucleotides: TGTGCCAGCAGCCAAGATGCGTCTAGCGGGTTAGTCGTTGAGCAGTTCTTC.

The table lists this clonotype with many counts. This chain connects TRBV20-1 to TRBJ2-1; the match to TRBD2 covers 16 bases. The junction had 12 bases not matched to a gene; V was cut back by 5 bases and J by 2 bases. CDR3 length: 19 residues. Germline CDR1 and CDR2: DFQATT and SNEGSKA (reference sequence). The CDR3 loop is CSAPAGGTSGRVTYNEQFF. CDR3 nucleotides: TGCAGTGCTCCCGCGGGAGGGACTAGCGGGAGGGTTACCTACAATGAGCAGTTCTTC.

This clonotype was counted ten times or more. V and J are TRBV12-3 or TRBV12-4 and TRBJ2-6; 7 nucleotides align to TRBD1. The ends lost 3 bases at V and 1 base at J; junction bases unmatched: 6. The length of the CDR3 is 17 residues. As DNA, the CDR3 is TGTGCCAGCAGTTTTGACAGGGTTCAGTCTGGGGCCAACGTCCTGACTTTC. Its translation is CASSFDRVQSGANVLTF.

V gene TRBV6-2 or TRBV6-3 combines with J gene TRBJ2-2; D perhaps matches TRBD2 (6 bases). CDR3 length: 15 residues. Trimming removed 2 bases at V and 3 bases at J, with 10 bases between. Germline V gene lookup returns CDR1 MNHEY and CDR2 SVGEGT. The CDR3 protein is CASSYRDFYTGELFF. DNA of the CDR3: TGTGCCAGCAGTTACCGGGACTTCTACACCGGGGAGCTGTTTTTT.

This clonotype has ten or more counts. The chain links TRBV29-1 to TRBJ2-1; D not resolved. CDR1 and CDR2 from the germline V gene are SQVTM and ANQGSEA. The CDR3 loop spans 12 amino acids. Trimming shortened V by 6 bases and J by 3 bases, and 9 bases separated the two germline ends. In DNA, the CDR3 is TGCAGCGTCGGAAAAGGCTACAATGAGCAGTTCTTC. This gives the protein CSVGKGYNEQFF.

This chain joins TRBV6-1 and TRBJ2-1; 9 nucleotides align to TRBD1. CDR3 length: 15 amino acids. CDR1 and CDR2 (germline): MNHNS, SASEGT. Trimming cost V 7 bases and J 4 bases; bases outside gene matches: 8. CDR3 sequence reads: CASTVDRGGYNEQFF. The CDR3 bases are TGTGCCAGCACCGTGGACAGGGGAGGTTACAATGAGCAGTTCTTC.

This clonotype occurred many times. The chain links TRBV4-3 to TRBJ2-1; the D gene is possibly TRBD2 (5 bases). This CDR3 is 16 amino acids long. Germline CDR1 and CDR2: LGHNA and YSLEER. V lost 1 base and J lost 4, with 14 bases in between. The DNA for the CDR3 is TGCGCCAGCAGCCAAGGATCGGAGGTGCTATACAATGAGCAGTTCTTC. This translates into CASSQGSEVLYNEQFF.

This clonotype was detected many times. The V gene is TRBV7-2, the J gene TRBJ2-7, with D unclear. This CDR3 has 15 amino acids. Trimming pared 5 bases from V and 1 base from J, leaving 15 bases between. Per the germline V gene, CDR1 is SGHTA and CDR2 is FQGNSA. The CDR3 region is CASSPMWGRSYEQYF. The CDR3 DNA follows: TGTGCCAGCAGCCCCATGTGGGGTAGGTCCTACGAGCAGTACTTC.

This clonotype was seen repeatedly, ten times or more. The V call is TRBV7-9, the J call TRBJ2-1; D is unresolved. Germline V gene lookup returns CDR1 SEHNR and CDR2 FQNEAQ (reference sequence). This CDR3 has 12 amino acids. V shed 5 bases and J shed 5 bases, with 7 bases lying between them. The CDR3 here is CASSPTDNEQFF. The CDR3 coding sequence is TGTGCCAGCAGCCCTACGGACAATGAGCAGTTCTTC.

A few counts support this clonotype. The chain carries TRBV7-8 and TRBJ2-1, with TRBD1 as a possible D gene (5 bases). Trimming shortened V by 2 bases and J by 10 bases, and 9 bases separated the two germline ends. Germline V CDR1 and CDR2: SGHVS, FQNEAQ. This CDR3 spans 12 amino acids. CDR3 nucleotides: TGTGCCAGCAGCTTAAGACAGCCCGAGCAGTTCTTC. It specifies CASSLRQPEQFF.

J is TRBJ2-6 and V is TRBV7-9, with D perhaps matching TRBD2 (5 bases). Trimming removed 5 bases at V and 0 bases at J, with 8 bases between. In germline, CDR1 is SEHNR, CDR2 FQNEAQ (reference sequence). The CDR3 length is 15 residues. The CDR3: CASSPRASGANVLTF. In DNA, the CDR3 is TGTGCCAGCAGCCCGCGGGCCTCTGGGGCCAACGTCCTGACTTTC.

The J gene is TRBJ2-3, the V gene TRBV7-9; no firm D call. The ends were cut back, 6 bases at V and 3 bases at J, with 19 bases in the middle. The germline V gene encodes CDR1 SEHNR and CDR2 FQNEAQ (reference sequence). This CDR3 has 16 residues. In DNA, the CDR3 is TGTGCCAGCAGTTTTGACGCTAGAAGTATGACAGATACGCAGTATTTT. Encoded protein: CASSFDARSMTDTQYF.

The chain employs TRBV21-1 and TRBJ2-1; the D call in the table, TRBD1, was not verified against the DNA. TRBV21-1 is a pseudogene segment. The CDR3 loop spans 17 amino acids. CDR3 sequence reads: CASSLLPGQGAGNEQFF. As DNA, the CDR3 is TGTGCCAGCAGCCTCCTGCCGGGACAGGGGGCAGGCAATGAGCAGTTCTTC.

The CDR3 nucleotides read TGTGCCAGCAGTTTATTCGCCCCTCCGGAAAACTATGGCTACACCTTC. Translated: CASSLFAPPENYGYTF. The chain joins TRBV12-3 or TRBV12-4 to TRBJ1-2, with D unresolved. V gave up 2 bases and J gave up 2 bases, with 15 bases separating them. There are 16 residues in the CDR3.

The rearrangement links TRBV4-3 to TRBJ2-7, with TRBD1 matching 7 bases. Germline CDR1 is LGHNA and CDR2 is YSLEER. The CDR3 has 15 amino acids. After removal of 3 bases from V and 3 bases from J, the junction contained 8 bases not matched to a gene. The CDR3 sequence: CASSQDRPPLYEQYF. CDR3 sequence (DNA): TGCGCCAGCAGCCAGGACAGGCCACCTCTCTACGAGCAGTACTTC.